This TCR beta chain was sequenced in a study of blood T cell repertoires in COVID-19. Study-level information: There were acute and convalescent COVID-19 samples, and they came from the United States, Italy and Spain. T cells, B-cell-depleted T cells, or PBMCs supplied cDNA or gDNA.

Germline values: CDR1 KGHSH, CDR2 LQKENI. The CDR3 covers 19 residues. Trimming cost V 1 base and J 6 bases; bases outside gene matches: 9. Method: immunoSEQ multiplex PCR; TCRdb's copy keeps in-frame clones and lacks some. The profile shows around 300,000 clones, about 87% of them singletons. In Seattle, patients joined the study during active infection and were tracked longitudinally. The chain employs TRBV18 and TRBJ2-1; 16 positions agree with TRBD2. The sample consisted of peripheral blood. This TCR came from a woman between 50 and 59 years old with COVID-19, enrolled during active disease. The CDR3 is CASSPRGLAGGSASNEQFF. The CDR3 DNA sequence: TGTGCCAGCTCACCACGGGGACTAGCGGGAGGGTCAGCTTCCAATGAGCAGTTCTTC.